This T cell receptor beta chain was documented in a study of cytomegalovirus exposure and HLA in healthy donors (dated by TCRdb to about 2017). In terms of the full investigation: In an earlier analysis of under 750 of the donors, approximately 260 Gb of sequence data and 117 million unique TCR beta sequences from 180 million or so T cells were reported. In a later genetic analysis, genome-wide SNP genotypes for about 60% of the 666 donors were used, and that subset was treated as a discovery cohort. High-throughput TCR immunosequencing, statistical association of individual TCRs with disease status, and machine learning were combined to predict cytomegalovirus infection status. To decide whether each TCR beta V gene segment behaved as functional or pseudogenic, an earlier analysis of several hundred of the donors relied on high-throughput TCR beta sequencing. In the later analysis, no new phenotypic data were used to find candidate immune exposures; instead, reliance was placed on TCR beta sequences and their occurrence across donors. Among 398 genotyped donors of the cohort, an average of around 220,000 unique TCR beta nucleotide sequences was sequenced per donor, of which about 20% were non-productive. A later analysis re-examined previously published TCR beta repertoires from more than 550 donors and added high-resolution HLA genotyping to investigate patterns of TCR occurrence. Every repertoire in the discovery cohort had been generated on one and the same sequencing platform. Around 320 gigabases of sequencing data and tens of millions of unique TCR sequences were included in an early release covering several hundred HLA-typed donors. Both class I and class II loci were covered by HLA typing, at four-digit resolution. Donor age, sex, ethnicity and CMV serostatus were compiled together with the repertoire data. The study was designed to test whether signatures of past pathogen exposure could be identified by cataloging public T cell receptors. The number of typed donors differed by locus: roughly 629-640 for A, B, C, DRB1 and DQB1; 500 to 550 for DQA1; approximately 610 for DPA1; and some 470 for DPB1. The T cell repertoires of under 750 subjects were profiled by immunosequencing and related to cytomegalovirus serostatus. Because of strong linkage in the cohort, five DR-DQ haplotypes were treated as single units for association and clustering. Of the 300 to 450 genotyped donors, 75% to 85% were placed in the genetic ancestry cluster associated with self-reported Caucasian donors. Besides the first cohort of around 700 subjects, a separate validation cohort made up of over 100 different subjects was used. General conclusions and limits of the study: Cytomegalovirus status was reported to be diagnosed by the classifier with high specificity and sensitivity in both the original and validation cohorts. A later genetic analysis reported fewer N-insertions in productive TCRs among donors in an Asian-associated ancestry cluster than the 666-donor mean. The study listed 164 TCR beta chains as associated with cytomegalovirus. A further reported finding was that TCR beta sequences accurately predicted the HLA-A and HLA-B alleles for most subjects in the first cohort. A later analysis found that HLA-associated TCR beta chains were more clonally expanded and had lower generation probabilities than equally common non-associated chains. In a later analysis, several top co-occurrence clusters were reported to appear linked to parvovirus B19, influenza, CMV and Epstein-Barr virus. At a false discovery rate of 0.05, a later analysis linked 15,000 to 20,000 TCR beta sequences to specific HLA alleles. In a later analysis, the rate of TCR association differed among HLA loci, with DRB1 alleles having the most associated TCRs and HLA-C alleles having the fewest. Because HLA typing was missing for some donors at each locus, association tests included only the typed subset. Because counts were too low, approximately 15 rarely observed V segments, including chromosome 9 orphons, were excluded from the earlier analysis of around 590 of the donors. Correlated functional status among segregating V segments might be attributable to linkage disequilibrium, but an unknown experimental factor could not be ruled out. Most CMV-associated TCR beta chains appeared to be HLA-restricted in a later analysis, and the HLA associations seemed to be driven largely by CMV exposure. V-gene and J-gene trimming of TCR beta chains was associated with a missense DCLRE1C variant in a later genetic analysis, and the association was replicated in an independent cohort. An earlier analysis of approximately 600 of the donors showed that most TCR beta V segments appeared in productive rearrangements either about 87% or about 30% of the time, which broadly matched IMGT annotations. While some public TCRs were present in many individuals, most TCR sequences turned up only very rarely across donors. Presence/absence analyses assumed roughly uniform sequencing depth across donors, an assumption that may not hold. For the cohort, immune exposure information was limited to CMV serostatus. When HLA alleles, especially DR and DQ, strongly co-occurred, attributing TCR associations to individual alleles was difficult. Three of the identified cytomegalovirus-associated TCR beta chains were confirmed in vitro to be specific for cytomegalovirus antigens. Only TCR beta chains were sequenced in this cohort, and the absence of alpha or paired-chain data limited detectable features. According to the authors, the approach could potentially be generalized to other disease states and immunological phenotypes. The 87-base-pair reads could not distinguish some IMGT-functional V segments, including TRBV6-2 and TRBV6-3, so those segments were excluded. A cluster of highly shared sequence variants was judged likely to be a technical artifact of the sequencing pipeline.

Comments on this clone: Its antigen is not yet known.

The cohort consisted of more than 650 healthy bone marrow donors. At the time of sampling, every cohort member was nominally healthy, though immune exposures that went unrecorded were likely present. The donor was CMV seronegative and was included in the group of around 320 seronegative cohort members. Every donor gave a peripheral blood sample, and the peripheral blood mononuclear cells from that sample were used for TCR beta sequencing. Genomic DNA extraction from the blood cell samples was performed with the Qiagen DNeasy Blood Extraction Kit. Library generation was performed with the immunoSEQ multiplex PCR assay. A mixture of 60 forward primers for TCR Vbeta segments and 13 reverse primers for TCR Jbeta segments was used in the multiplex PCR. The CDR3 region of rearranged TCR beta genes was amplified from genomic DNA with a multiplex PCR assay. Amplified TCR beta libraries were sequenced as 87-base-pair reads on the Illumina HiSeq System. Turning to the authors' computational methods: Across the 666 repertoires, a later analysis counted 60 million to 90 million unique TCR beta chains, 9.5 million to 13 million of which were shared by at least two donors. Raw reads were error-corrected and collapsed into unique sequences by a nearest-neighbor algorithm in which closely related sequences were merged to remove PCR and sequencing errors. To assign V, D and J gene segments, CDR3 sequences were aligned to IMGT reference sequences. For a sequence to be retained, a match of at least six nucleotides to both a V gene segment and a J gene segment was required. Rearrangements were classified as productive when the CDR3 lacked stop codons and remained in frame with V and J, and all other rearrangements were classified as non-productive. CDR3 was defined by IMGT convention, running from the second conserved V-encoded cysteine to the conserved J-encoded phenylalanine. The earlier analysis of 550 to 650 of the donors excluded any sequence lacking an unambiguous match to a single V gene segment. In an earlier analysis of around 600 of the donors, V segments were called functional above 56.7% productive rearrangements and were called segregating when the between-donor standard deviation exceeded 5%. A statistical classification framework was developed to diagnose cytomegalovirus status using the catalog of TCR beta chain sequences. In a later analysis, TCR nucleotide sequences were compared against IMGT/GENE-DB human TR gene sequences so that V and J genes could be assigned. The TCRdist pipeline was used in a later analysis to assign CDR3 sequences and most-parsimonious VDJ recombination scenarios. In a later analysis, each TCR beta chain was defined by its CDR3 amino acid sequence together with its V-gene family, and reads without a unique V-gene family were excluded. A later analysis removed 550 to 700 highly shared, low-generation-probability nucleotide sequences to deal with suspected cross-contamination and a sequencing artifact. In a later analysis, a clonal expansion index for each public chain was calculated from normalized within-repertoire ranks of inferred template counts. In a later analysis, generation probabilities were computed with a VDJ recombination model fitted to out-of-frame rearrangements, and the resulting probabilities were checked against IGoR. Hypergeometric tests were used in a later analysis to score TCR-TCR, TCR-HLA and TCR-CMV co-occurrence, with a repertoire-size bias correction applied to the TCR pairs. False discovery rates were estimated in a later analysis by permuting HLA or CMV assignments 20 times. A later analysis grouped co-occurring TCRs with DBSCAN, adding TCRdist sequence similarity when clustering within HLA-allele-positive subsets. Co-occurrence clustering excluded repertoires with fewer than 30,000 or more than 120,000 public chains, plus five with anomalous nucleotide sharing. TCRdb stores this immuneACCESS table with in-frame sequences only. Part of the clones is absent; in the studies checked, under half of the shortfall reflects unresolved V genes, and no reason is known for the rest. V, J and clone size were drawn from that table, and D and trimming were deduced from the DNA. This sample's table lists 140,000 to 150,000 clones. The biggest ten clones account for 0.8% to 1% of the sample.

There are 17 amino acids in the CDR3, from cysteine to phenylalanine inclusive. The retained sequence is limited to the CDR3, 51 bases, with the frame set at the first base. The germline V gene (reference sequence) provides CDR1 MNHEY and CDR2 SMNVEV. Here V drops 3 bases and J drops 5 bases, and the junction holds 13 bases not matched to any gene. The sample taken for sequencing was PBMCs. The sequence came from a male donor in good health and CMV-seronegative. This receptor chain uses TRBV27 and TRBJ1-2; 9 nucleotides in the junction match TRBD1. Read as DNA, the sequence is TGTGCCAGCAGTTTCGCCCCCTCACAGACAGGGGGTTATGGCTACACCTTC. Translated, this is CASSFAPSQTGGYGYTF.